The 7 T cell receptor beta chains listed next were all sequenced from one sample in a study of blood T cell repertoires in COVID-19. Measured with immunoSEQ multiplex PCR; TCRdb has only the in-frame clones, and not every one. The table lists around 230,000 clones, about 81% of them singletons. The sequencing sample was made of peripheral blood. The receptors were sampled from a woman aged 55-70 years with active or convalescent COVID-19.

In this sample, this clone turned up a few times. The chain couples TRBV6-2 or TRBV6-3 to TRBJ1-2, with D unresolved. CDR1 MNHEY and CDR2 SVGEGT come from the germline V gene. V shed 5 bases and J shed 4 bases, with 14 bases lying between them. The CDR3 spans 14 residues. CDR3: CASSLSTVLYGYTF. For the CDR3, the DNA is TGTGCCAGCAGTCTTTCTACCGTACTCTATGGCTACACCTTC.

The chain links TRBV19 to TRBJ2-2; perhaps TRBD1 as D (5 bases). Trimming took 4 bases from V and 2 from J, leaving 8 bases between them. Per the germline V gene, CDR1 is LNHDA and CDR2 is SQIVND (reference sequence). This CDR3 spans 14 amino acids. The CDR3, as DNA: TGTGCCAGTAGTACAGGGCCCAACACCGGGGAGCTGTTTTTT. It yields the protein CASSTGPNTGELFF.

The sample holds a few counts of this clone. Written as DNA, the CDR3 is TGTGCCACTCGACGTCTAGCGGGGGGCGGAGGCGGGGAGCTGTTTTTT. Protein sequence: CATRRLAGGGGGELFF. This chain links TRBV10-3 with TRBJ2-2, with 11 nucleotides matching TRBD2. Germline trimming cut 10 bases from V and 7 bases from J; bases unmatched to any gene: 14. CDR3 length: 16 amino acids. Germline assignment: CDR1 ENHRY and CDR2 SYGVKD.

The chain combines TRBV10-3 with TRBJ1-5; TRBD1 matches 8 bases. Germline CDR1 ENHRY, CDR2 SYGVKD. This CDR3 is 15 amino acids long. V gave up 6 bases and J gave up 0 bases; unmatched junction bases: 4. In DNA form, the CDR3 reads TGTGCCATCAGCGAGACAGGGGATAGCAATCAGCCCCAGCATTTT. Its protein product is CAISETGDSNQPQHF.

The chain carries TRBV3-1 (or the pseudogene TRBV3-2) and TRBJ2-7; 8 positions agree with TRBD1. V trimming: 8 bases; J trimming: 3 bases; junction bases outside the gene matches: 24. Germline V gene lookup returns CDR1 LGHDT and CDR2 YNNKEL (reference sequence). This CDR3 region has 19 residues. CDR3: CASANTGAGGWADHYEQYF. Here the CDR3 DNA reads TGTGCCAGCGCAAATACCGGTGCAGGGGGCTGGGCTGATCACTACGAGCAGTACTTC.

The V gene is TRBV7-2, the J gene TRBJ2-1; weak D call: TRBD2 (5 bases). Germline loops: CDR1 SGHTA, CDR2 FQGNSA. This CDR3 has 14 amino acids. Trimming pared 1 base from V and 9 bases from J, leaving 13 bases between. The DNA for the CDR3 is TGTGCCAGCAGCTTAGGAGCAGGAGGTGGTGAGCAGTTCTTC. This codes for CASSLGAGGGEQFF.

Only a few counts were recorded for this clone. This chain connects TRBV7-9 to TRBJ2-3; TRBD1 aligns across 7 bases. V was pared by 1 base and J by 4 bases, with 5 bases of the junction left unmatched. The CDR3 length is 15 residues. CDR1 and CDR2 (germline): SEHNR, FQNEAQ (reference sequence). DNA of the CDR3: TGTGCCAGCAGCTTAGAGGGCAGGGGGTCAGATACGCAGTATTTT. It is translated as CASSLEGRGSDTQYF.